This is a list of T cell receptor beta chains from one sample in a study of CD8+ T cells in alopecia areata. The repertoire was sequenced with immunoSEQ multiplex PCR; TCRdb's copy has only in-frame clones and lacks some. The sample lists over 100,000 clones; about 50% were seen once. Material: CD4+ T cells sorted from blood, obtained at week 4, from a patient treated with tofacitinib. Receptors originate from a human donor with alopecia areata. Each CDR3 is given with its conserved first and last residue. Each record gives: clone size, V gene, D gene, J gene, CDR3 DNA, CDR3 protein. A D gene is named only where the DNA matches it firmly. Where a row states a size, it is once, few, many or the class of an expanded clone; other rows omit it.

>few|TRBV29-1|-|TRBJ2-7
TGCAGCGTTGCCCGGAGGAACGAGCAGTACTTC
CSVARRNEQYF
>few|TRBV29-1|-|TRBJ1-1
TGCACCCCTTCTAGAAGGTTCGACACTGAAGCTTTCTTT
CTPSRRFDTEAFF
>-|TRBV6-5|-|TRBJ2-1
TGTGCCAGCAGTTACTCGGCAGGGACTTTTGAGCAGTTCTTC
CASSYSAGTFEQFF
>-|TRBV6-6|-|TRBJ1-4
TGTGCCAGCAGGGGTGGGGGTGAAAAACTGTTTTTT
CASRGGGEKLFF
>few|TRBV10-3|-|TRBJ2-3
TGTGCCATGATGGACCCGACGGGCACAGATACGCAGTATTTT
CAMMDPTGTDTQYF
>once|TRBV23-1|-|TRBJ2-7
TGCGCCAGCAGTCAATCGTGGGACGGAGACTACGAGCAGTACTTC
CASSQSWDGDYEQYF
>few|TRBV6-5|-|TRBJ2-1
TGTGCCAGCAGCCCGCCGAGGGGAAAGGAGCAGTTCTTC
CASSPPRGKEQFF
>few|TRBV4-1|TRBD2|TRBJ2-1
TGCGCCAGCAGCCAATCGAGCGGGGGGGACAACAATGAGCAGTTCTTC
CASSQSSGGDNNEQFF
>-|TRBV7-9|TRBD2|TRBJ2-3
TGTGCCAGCAGCTTAGTAGGCGGGGGGCCATTAGATACGCAGTATTTT
CASSLVGGGPLDTQYF
>few|TRBV18|TRBD1|TRBJ1-1
TGTGCCAGCTCACAATGGACAGGGAACACTGAAGCTTTCTTT
CASSQWTGNTEAFF
>-|TRBV30|-|TRBJ1-1
TGTGCCTGGATCGTTAAGGGGCAGGGGCATCCAAGGAACACTGAAGCTTTCTTT
CAWIVKGQGHPRNTEAFF
>-|TRBV6-1|TRBD1|TRBJ2-7
TGTGCCAGCTCCCGACAGGGATTAGAGCAGTACTTC
CASSRQGLEQYF
>-|TRBV5-1|TRBD1|TRBJ1-1
TGCGCCAGCAGCGCCGGGACAGGGGGCACTGAAGCTTTCTTT
CASSAGTGGTEAFF
>-|TRBV9|-|TRBJ1-3
TGTGCCAGTTCGTTCAGGCCCGGCTCTGGAAACACCATATATTTT
CASSFRPGSGNTIYF
>-|TRBV7-9|-|TRBJ2-3
TGTGCCAGCAGCCTAAAGGGTGGGTCTGGCACAGATACGCAGTATTTT
CASSLKGGSGTDTQYF
>-|TRBV7-8|TRBD2|TRBJ2-3
TGTGCCAGCAGCGTAATGACTAGCGGGGGAGATACGCAGTATTTT
CASSVMTSGGDTQYF
>-|TRBV29-1|TRBD1|TRBJ2-1
TGCAGCGTTGGGGACAGTAGTGAGCAGTTCTTC
CSVGDSSEQFF
>-|TRBV6-5|-|TRBJ1-1
TGTGCCAGCAGTTACTCGAGGGTGAACACTGAAGCTTTCTTT
CASSYSRVNTEAFF
>-|TRBV29-1|-|TRBJ2-7
TGCAGCGCCGTGGACCCCCGCCGCGAGCAGTACTTC
CSAVDPRREQYF
>-|TRBV11-2|-|TRBJ2-7
TGTGCCAGCAGCCCTAGCTCCTACGAGCAGTACTTC
CASSPSSYEQYF
>once|TRBV27|-|TRBJ1-2
TGTGCCAGCAGTTTCGCGGGGAATGGCTACACCTTC
CASSFAGNGYTF
>-|TRBV18|TRBD1|TRBJ2-6
TGTGCCAGCTCACGGACAGGGGGCTATGGTGGGGCCAACGTCCTGACTTTC
CASSRTGGYGGANVLTF
>-|TRBV19|-|TRBJ2-3
TGTGCCAGTAGTACCGGCGGAGCAGATACGCAGTATTTT
CASSTGGADTQYF
>many|TRBV18|-|TRBJ2-1
TGTGCCAGCTCACCCCTTGTCCACTTCGGGGGAAGCTCCTACAATGAGCAGTTCTTC
CASSPLVHFGGSSYNEQFF
>-|TRBV30|-|TRBJ2-7
TGTGCCTGGAGTGTAGGGGTAGGAGCCGAGCAGTACTTC
CAWSVGVGAEQYF
>-|TRBV30|-|TRBJ2-5
TGTGCCTGGAGTGTACATGGGGAGACCCAGTACTTC
CAWSVHGETQYF
>few|TRBV30|-|TRBJ2-7
TGTGCCTGGTATGACCTGAGGGATTTCTCCTACGAGCAGTACTTC
CAWYDLRDFSYEQYF
>once|TRBV5-6|TRBD2|TRBJ2-1
TGTGCCAGCAGGCGCCGACTAGCGGGAGTGGGGAATGAGCAGTTCTTC
CASRRRLAGVGNEQFF
>few|TRBV29-1|-|TRBJ1-2
TGCAGCGGTGGGGGGATGTACTATGGCTACACCTTC
CSGGGMYYGYTF
>few|TRBV14|-|TRBJ1-1
TGTGCCAGCAGCCCTCCCGGTATGAACACTGAAGCTTTCTTT
CASSPPGMNTEAFF
>-|TRBV5-1|-|TRBJ2-7
TGCGCCAGCAGCTTGGTCGTTAGTCCCTACGAGCAGTACTTC
CASSLVVSPYEQYF
>few|TRBV29-1|TRBD2|TRBJ2-1
TGCAGCGTTCGGACTAGCCCCTACAATGAGCAGTTCTTC
CSVRTSPYNEQFF
>few|TRBV29-1|-|TRBJ2-1
TGCAGCGTTACCTTTGCCTACAATGAGCAGTTCTTC
CSVTFAYNEQFF
>-|TRBV5-1|TRBD1|TRBJ2-7
TGCGCCAGCAGCTCGGGACAGGGGAGTTTTTACGAGCAGTACTTC
CASSSGQGSFYEQYF
>-|TRBV5-1|-|TRBJ2-7
TGCGCCAGCAGTCGGGACGCCTACGAGCAGTACTTC
CASSRDAYEQYF
>-|TRBV20-1|-|TRBJ1-1
TGCAGTGCTCAGAACACTGAAGCTTTCTTT
CSAQNTEAFF
>-|TRBV27|-|TRBJ2-7
TGTGCCAGCAGTCCCGTACTAGGCTACGAGCAGTACTTC
CASSPVLGYEQYF
>-|TRBV29-1|-|TRBJ2-1
TGCAGCGTTGGCCGCGTACTCGCCTACAATGAGCAGTTCTTC
CSVGRVLAYNEQFF
>few|TRBV7-2|-|TRBJ2-1
TGTGCCAGCAGCTCCTACATACACAATGAGCAGTTCTTC
CASSSYIHNEQFF
>few|TRBV28|-|TRBJ2-6
TGTGCCAGCAGTTTACGCAGGGCTGGGGCCAACGTCCTGACTTTC
CASSLRRAGANVLTF
>-|TRBV20-1|-|TRBJ1-4
TGCAGTGCTAGAGATGGAAAACTGTTTTTT
CSARDGKLFF
>-|TRBV30|TRBD1|TRBJ1-2
TGTGCCTCGGGACAGGCTACGTCTGGCTACACCTTC
CASGQATSGYTF
>few|TRBV29-1|-|TRBJ1-2
TGCAGCGTTGGGCAGGCGGTGGGCTATGGCTACACCTTC
CSVGQAVGYGYTF
>-|TRBV9|-|TRBJ1-2
TGTGCCAGCAGCGTAGTAACCAACCCCGAACGAGGCTACACCTTC
CASSVVTNPERGYTF
>few|TRBV25-1|-|TRBJ1-5
TGTGCCAGCAGTGAATACACTTTCAATCAGCCCCAGCATTTT
CASSEYTFNQPQHF
>-|TRBV4-2|TRBD2|TRBJ2-5
TGTGCCAGCAGCCCCCGTTTAGCGGGGTTACAAGAGACCCAGTACTTC
CASSPRLAGLQETQYF
>-|TRBV29-1|-|TRBJ1-1
TGCAGCGTTGCAAGACAGTGGAAAACTGAAGCTTTCTTT
CSVARQWKTEAFF
>-|TRBV6-1|-|TRBJ2-7
TGTGCCACCGTACGGGACACCGGGAACTCCTACGAGCAGTACTTC
CATVRDTGNSYEQYF
>-|TRBV30|TRBD2|TRBJ2-3
TGTGCCTTTTCGACTAGCGGGGGAGATACGCAGTATTTT
CAFSTSGGDTQYF
>-|TRBV7-9|-|TRBJ1-5
TGTGCCAGCAGCACGGGGTATGCCGACGGTCGGAGCAATCAGCCCCAGCATTTT
CASSTGYADGRSNQPQHF
>-|TRBV20-1|-|TRBJ2-1
TGCAGTGCTCAGGGGTACAATGAGCAGTTCTTC
CSAQGYNEQFF
>-|TRBV11-2|TRBD1|TRBJ2-1
TGTGCCAGCAGCCCCGGGACAGGCCCCTACAATGAGCAGTTCTTC
CASSPGTGPYNEQFF
>few|TRBV6-1|-|TRBJ2-1
TGTGCCAGCAGACCAGTCTGGAACAACAATGAGCAGTTCTTC
CASRPVWNNNEQFF
>-|TRBV29-1|-|TRBJ1-1
TGCAGCGTTGCGGGCAGGTCTAACGCTGAAGCTTTCTTT
CSVAGRSNAEAFF